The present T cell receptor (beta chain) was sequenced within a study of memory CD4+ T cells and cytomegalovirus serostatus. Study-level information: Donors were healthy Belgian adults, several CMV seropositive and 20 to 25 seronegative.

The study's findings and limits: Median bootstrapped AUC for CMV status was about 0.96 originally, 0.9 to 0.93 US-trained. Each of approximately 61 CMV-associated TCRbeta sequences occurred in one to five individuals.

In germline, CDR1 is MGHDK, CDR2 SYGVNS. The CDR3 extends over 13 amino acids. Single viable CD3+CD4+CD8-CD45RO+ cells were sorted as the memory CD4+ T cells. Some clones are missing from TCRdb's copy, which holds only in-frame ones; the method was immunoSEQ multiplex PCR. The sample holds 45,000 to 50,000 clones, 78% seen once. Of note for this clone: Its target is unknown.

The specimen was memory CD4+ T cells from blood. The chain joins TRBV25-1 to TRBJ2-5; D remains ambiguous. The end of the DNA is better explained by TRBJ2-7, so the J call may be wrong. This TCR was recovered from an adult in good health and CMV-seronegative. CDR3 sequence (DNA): TGTGCCAGCAGTCCTGCTAAGGGCTACGAGCAGTACTTC. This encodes CASSPAKGYEQYF.